What follows are 19 T cell receptor beta chains derived from one specimen sequenced in a study of blood T cell repertoires in COVID-19. Sequencing was performed with immunoSEQ multiplex PCR; in TCRdb, only in-frame clones are kept and a portion is missing. The sample carries 300,000 to 450,000 clones, 87% recorded once. The sequenced sample consisted of PBMCs or T cells enriched from blood (not recorded which). Every receptor here comes from a man aged 35 to 55 in a cohort exposed to, infected with or recovered from COVID-19 (not recorded which).

The genes are TRBV4-1 and TRBJ1-5; D unresolved. The V end lost 2 bases, the J end lost 5 bases, and 22 bases lay between the germline ends. CDR3 length: 18 amino acids. Germline values: CDR1 MGHRA, CDR2 YSYEKL. CDR3 residues: CASSQQHRGVPWHQPQHF. CDR3 coding DNA: TGCGCCAGCAGCCAACAACACCGCGGGGTCCCCTGGCATCAGCCCCAGCATTTT.

Of note for this clone: Within the sample, other DNA sequences also encode this same CDR3. This sequence joins TRBV19 and TRBJ2-1; 14 bases map to TRBD2. The CDR3 extends over 15 amino acids. With 4 bases clipped from V and 4 bases from J, the junction kept 0 bases outside the gene matches. In germline, CDR1 is LNHDA, CDR2 SQIVND (reference sequence). The CDR3: CASSRLAGGYNEQFF. CDR3 DNA sequence: TGTGCCAGTAGTAGACTAGCGGGAGGGTACAATGAGCAGTTCTTC.

The chain carries TRBV28 and TRBJ2-7; 10 bases are shared with TRBD2. The CDR3 sequence is 14 residues long. J gave up 4 bases and V 8 bases, and 8 bases lay outside the gene matches. CDR1 is MDHEN, CDR2 SYDVKM, per germline. The DNA for the CDR3 is TGTGCCAGCCTAGCTAGCGGGAGTCTATACGAGCAGTACTTC. It specifies CASLASGSLYEQYF.

This rearrangement joins TRBV29-1 to TRBJ1-4; 10 bases line up with TRBD1. V dropped 4 bases and J dropped 3; count of bases not matched to a gene: 5. This CDR3 has 15 amino acids. Germline V lookup: CDR1 SQVTM, CDR2 ANQGSEA. The CDR3 loop reads CSVGGQGTANEKLFF. DNA for the CDR3: TGCAGCGTTGGGGGACAGGGGACGGCTAATGAAAAACTGTTTTTT. The full variable domain, with the rest looked up from reference TRBV29-1 and TRBJ1-4, is SAVISQKPSRDICQRGTSLTIQCQVDSQVTMMFWYRQQPGQSLTLIATANQGSEATYESGFVIDKFPISRPNLTFSTLTVSNMSPEDSSIYLCSVGGQGTANEKLFFGSGTQLSVL.

This rearrangement joins TRBV6-1 to TRBJ2-3; D remains unclear. V lost 0 bases and J lost 7, with 14 bases in between. The CDR3 is made up of 15 amino acids. CDR1 and CDR2 from the germline V gene are MNHNS and SASEGT. CDR3 in DNA: TGTGCCAGCAGTGAAGCCCAGAGGCCTCTTAATACGCAGTATTTT. This translates into CASSEAQRPLNTQYF.

The chain links TRBV11-2 to TRBJ1-6; TRBD1 agrees at 7 bases. The CDR3 is 16 amino acids. V was pared by 3 bases and J by 5 bases, with 7 bases of the junction left unmatched. CDR1 and CDR2 from the germline V gene are SGHAT and FQNNGV. The CDR3 nucleotides are TGTGCCAGCAGCTTCCGACAGGGTTTTGATAATTCACCCCTCCACTTT. It translates to CASSFRQGFDNSPLHF.

The rearrangement links TRBV9 to TRBJ2-3; TRBD2 agrees at 10 bases. There are 17 residues in the CDR3. Germline V lookup: CDR1 SGDLS, CDR2 YYNGEE. The V segment lost 6 bases and the J segment 4 bases; nucleotides outside the gene matches: 14. The DNA for the CDR3 is TGTGCCAGCACGACGACTCCGGGACTAGCGAATCCAGATACGCAGTATTTT. Translation gives CASTTTPGLANPDTQYF. Full variable domain (outside the CDR3, taken from reference TRBV9 and TRBJ2-3): DSGVTQTPKHLITATGQRVTLRCSPRSGDLSVYWYQQSLDQGLQFLIQYYNGEERAKGNILERFSAQQFPDLHSELNLSSLELGDSALYFCASTTTPGLANPDTQYFGPGTRLTVL.

V is TRBV18 and J is TRBJ1-3; D uncertain. Deletions cut 0 bases from V and 3 bases from J, with 9 bases between. Germline CDR1 is KGHSH and CDR2 is LQKENI. The CDR3 spans 15 residues. The chain's CDR3 is CASSPPRGGGNTIYF. CDR3 DNA: TGTGCCAGCTCACCACCGCGAGGAGGTGGAAACACCATATATTTT.

This chain uses TRBV7-9 with TRBJ2-7; D may be TRBD1 (6 bases). The germline V gene encodes CDR1 SEHNR and CDR2 FQNEAQ (reference sequence). The CDR3 spans 15 residues. V was shortened by 1 base and J by 0 bases, with 10 bases between the two germline ends. Here the CDR3 reads CASSLVRGSSYEQYF. DNA of the CDR3: TGTGCCAGCAGCTTAGTTAGGGGGAGCTCCTACGAGCAGTACTTC. Drawing the rest from reference TRBV7-9 and TRBJ2-7, the complete variable domain is DTGVSQNPRHKITKRGQNVTFRCDPISEHNRLYWYRQTLGQGPEFLTYFQNEAQLEKSRLLSDRFSAERPKGSFSTLEIQRTEQGDSAMYLCASSLVRGSSYEQYFGPGTRLTVT.

The V call is TRBV19, the J call TRBJ2-7; D remains ambiguous. Germline V gene lookup returns CDR1 LNHDA and CDR2 SQIVND (reference sequence). V was pared by 3 bases and J by 0 bases, with 9 bases between. The length of the CDR3 is 14 residues. CDR3 sequence (DNA): TGTGCCAGTAGTATGTCAGGCGCCTCCTACGAGCAGTACTTC. This encodes CASSMSGASYEQYF.

V is TRBV7-9 and J is TRBJ1-1; the D gene is possibly TRBD1 (5 bases). Germline CDR1 and CDR2: SEHNR and FQNEAQ (reference sequence). V was cut by 2 bases and J by 1 base, with 11 bases left in between. CDR3 length: 15 residues. CDR3 coding DNA: TGTGCCAGCAGCTTACGGGGACTTCGGAACACTGAAGCTTTCTTT. It encodes CASSLRGLRNTEAFF.

About this clone: Other DNA sequences within the sample encode an identical CDR3. As DNA, the CDR3 is TGTGCCTCCCGGCGGGGGAACACTGAAGCTTTCTTT. Its translation: CASRRGNTEAFF. The chain is built from TRBV27 and TRBJ1-1; no reliable D call. Trimming took 11 bases from V and 1 from J, leaving 11 bases between them. The germline CDR1 and CDR2 sequences are MNHEY and SMNVEV (reference sequence). The CDR3 runs to 12 residues.

This chain joins TRBV7-3 and TRBJ2-2; the match to TRBD2 covers 8 bases. The CDR3 has 14 amino acids. J was trimmed by 1 base and V by 8 bases; bases with no gene match: 3. The germline V gene has CDR1 SGHTA and CDR2 FQGTGA. The CDR3 sequence is CASGAGGNTGELFF. The DNA of the CDR3 is TGTGCCAGCGGGGCGGGAGGGAACACCGGGGAGCTGTTTTTT. Filled out from reference TRBV7-3 and TRBJ2-2, the complete variable domain reads GAGVSQTPSNKVTEKGKYVELRCDPISGHTALYWYRQSLGQGPEFLIYFQGTGAADDSGLPNDRFFAVRPEGSVSTLKIQRTERGDSAVYLCASGAGGNTGELFFGEGSRLTVL.

The chain is built from TRBV3-1 (or the pseudogene TRBV3-2) and TRBJ1-5, with D unclear. Trimming took 0 bases from V and 4 from J, leaving 7 bases between them. Per germline, CDR1 LGHDT and CDR2 YNNKEL (reference sequence). CDR3 length: 14 residues. The CDR3 spells CASSQDLANQPQHF. In nucleotides, the CDR3 is TGTGCCAGCAGCCAAGATCTGGCAAATCAGCCCCAGCATTTT.

The CDR3 DNA is TGTGCCAGCAGCTCCACAGGGGGCTATGAAAAACTGTTTTTT. Amino acid sequence: CASSSTGGYEKLFF. V gene TRBV7-2 combines with J gene TRBJ1-4; 9 nucleotides match TRBD1. The trim removed 4 bases at V and 6 bases at J, leaving 3 bases unmatched. Germline CDR1 and CDR2: SGHTA and FQGNSA. The CDR3 sequence is 14 residues long.

The chain is built from TRBV7-3 and TRBJ2-1, with unresolved D. The CDR3 totals 15 residues. Trimming removed 5 bases from V and 0 bases from J, with 11 bases in between. Per germline, CDR1 SGHTA and CDR2 FQGTGA. The CDR3 DNA follows: TGTGCCAGCAGCCCCCGCGAGAGCTCCTACAATGAGCAGTTCTTC. It codes for CASSPRESSYNEQFF.

V usage is TRBV7-9 and J usage is TRBJ2-1, with TRBD2 as a possible D gene (6 bases). The ends were cut back, 5 bases at V and 7 bases at J, with 15 bases in the middle. The length of the CDR3 is 14 residues. CDR1 is SEHNR and CDR2 is FQNEAQ in the germline V gene (reference sequence). This CDR3 is CASSPGTDRNEQFF. The CDR3 DNA follows: TGTGCCAGCAGCCCCGGGACTGACAGAAATGAGCAGTTCTTC.

This rearrangement joins TRBV5-5 to TRBJ2-5, with TRBD1 as a possible D gene (6 bases). V lost 3 bases and J lost 5, with 14 bases in between. The CDR3 consists of 14 residues. Germline lookup yields CDR1 SGHKS and CDR2 YYEKEE (reference sequence). CDR3 sequence: CASSSRQDSETQYF. As DNA, the CDR3 is TGTGCCAGCAGCTCTCGACAGGACTCGGAGACCCAGTACTTC.

This chain joins TRBV6-1 and TRBJ2-1; D not certain. V dropped 1 base and J dropped 0 bases, with 10 bases sitting between them. CDR3 length equals 16 residues. Per the germline V gene, CDR1 is MNHNS and CDR2 is SASEGT. This CDR3 is CASSEGKSVSYNEQFF. The CDR3 bases are TGTGCCAGCAGTGAAGGTAAAAGCGTCTCCTACAATGAGCAGTTCTTC.